This T cell receptor (beta chain) was captured in a study of blood T cell repertoires in COVID-19. Study in general: COVID-19 samples, acute and convalescent, were from the United States, Italy and Spain.

V lost 3 bases, J lost 10 bases, and 12 bases lay in between. This CDR3 region has 13 residues. Germline values: CDR1 KGHSH, CDR2 LQKENI. Libraries were prepared by immunoSEQ multiplex PCR; TCRdb keeps only in-frame clonotypes and omits some of them. Seen here are 110,000 to 150,000 clones, about four fifths observed once, and the top ten hold approximately 8.4%. Categorization into cohorts depended on clinical history that participants reported. The source is a man aged 50 to 59 who had recovered from COVID-19. The rearrangement links TRBV18 to TRBJ1-4, with D possibly matching TRBD1 (5 bases). Sequencing input: PBMCs or T cells enriched from blood (not recorded which). CDR3 sequence: CASSPREQGKLFF. The CDR3 DNA reads as TGTGCCAGCTCACCTCGAGAGCAGGGAAAACTGTTTTTT. Full variable domain (rest looked up from reference TRBV18 and TRBJ1-4): NAGVMQNPRHLVRRRGQEARLRCSPMKGHSHVYWYRQLPEEGLKFMVYLQKENIIDESGMPKERFSAEFPKEGPSILRIQQVVRGDSAAYFCASSPREQGKLFFGSGTQLSVL.